Sequencing of this T cell receptor (beta chain) was carried out in a study of human T cells and chemical hapten exposure. Overall study: Scalp application of diphenylcyclopropenone was performed weekly in patients across the entire roughly 23-week study. From small differences in pooled library volume came most of the variation in per-sample TCR yields. Study results and limitations: Significantly more large CDR3 similarity clusters were formed by expanded TCRs than by controls.

This clonotype was detected only a few times. Its antigen is currently unknown. The time point is: patch test 1, 2 weeks after DPC sensitization. This sample's treatment: therapeutic diphenylcyclopropenone sensitization with weekly scalp DPC. Using its own MiXCR run on the RACE reads, TCRdb lists one record per CDR3 protein. The table includes about 60,000 distinct CDR3 sequences, 7% to 10% detected once. Germline CDR1 MGHDK, CDR2 SYGVNS. The CDR3 contains 9 residues. The germline V and J ends were trimmed by 9 bases and 5 bases, with 2 bases remaining between them. The origin of this receptor is a woman aged 40 to 50 with alopecia areata. Some clones in this sample may be carry-over from other donors' samples. The source material was whole blood, sampled in connection with sensitization to the hapten diphenylcyclopropenone (DPC). The J gene is TRBJ1-5, the V gene TRBV25-1; D is ambiguous. In DNA form, the CDR3 reads TGTGCCAGAGATCAGCCCCAGCATTTT. This sequence encodes CARDQPQHF.